Listed here are 20 T cell receptor beta chains from one sample, sequenced in a study of response to subunit inactivated influenza vaccine. TCRdb re-analysed the RT-PCR reads in MiXCR, keeping a single row per CDR3 protein. The profile shows 650,000 to 700,000 distinct CDR3 sequences, more than 15% of them singletons. This specimen consisted of PBMCs from blood, obtained roughly 12 days after vaccination. The receptors were sampled from a man aged 50-60 years who received an inactivated influenza vaccine.

This clonotype was counted only a few times. V and J are TRBV20-1 and TRBJ2-5, with D tentatively TRBD1 (5 bases). Germline CDR1 reads DFQATT; CDR2 reads SNEGSKA (reference sequence). The CDR3 runs 12 residues. V lost 6 bases and J 7 bases, leaving 15 bases between the germline ends. The CDR3 sequence: CSATQGLGTQYF. The DNA for the CDR3 is TGCAGTGCCACCCAGGGCCTAGGGACCCAGTACTTC.

In its sample, this clonotype was seen a few times. The rearrangement links TRBV6-1 to TRBJ1-3, with TRBD1 as a possible D gene (5 bases). The CDR3 runs to 14 residues. V lost 6 bases, J lost 0 bases, and 9 bases lay in between. CDR1 and CDR2 (germline): MNHNS, SASEGT. The CDR3 DNA sequence: TGTGCCAGCAGGCGAGGGGTCTCTGGAAACACCATATATTTT. It translates to CASRRGVSGNTIYF.

This clonotype has more than one count but fewer than ten. This chain connects TRBV5-1 to TRBJ2-1, with D possibly TRBD2 on 5 matching bases. Germline CDR1 reads SGHRS; CDR2 reads YFSETQ. V shed 4 bases and J shed 5 bases, with 13 bases lying between them. The CDR3 loop spans 14 amino acids. CDR3 in amino acids: CASSRSGNNNEQFF. CDR3 in DNA: TGCGCCAGCAGCCGTTCCGGGAACAACAATGAGCAGTTCTTC.

This clonotype was picked up a small number of times. In nucleotides, the CDR3 is TGCGCCAGCAGCCAAGATACCTCTCTAGCGGGAGTTTACGAGCAGTACTTC. Protein sequence: CASSQDTSLAGVYEQYF. The chain joins TRBV4-3 to TRBJ2-7; 10 bases are a match to TRBD2. This CDR3 is 17 amino acids long. The ends lost 0 bases at V and 4 bases at J; junction bases unmatched: 9. Germline assignment: CDR1 LGHNA and CDR2 YSLEER.

This sequence joins TRBV9 and TRBJ2-1; 8 bases are a match to TRBD2. Unmatched junction bases numbered 9, after V lost 4 bases and J lost 9 bases. Germline lookup yields CDR1 SGDLS and CDR2 YYNGEE. The CDR3 covers 14 residues. Here the CDR3 reads CASSPRAGGSEQFF. CDR3 nucleotides: TGTGCCAGCAGCCCCCGGGCGGGGGGCAGTGAGCAGTTCTTC.

There are a few counts of this clonotype. The rearrangement links TRBV20-1 to TRBJ1-1, with D uncertain. Germline CDR1 reads DFQATT; CDR2 reads SNEGSKA (reference sequence). Trimming cost V 0 bases and J 0 bases, with 8 bases left between them. This CDR3 is built from 14 residues. CDR3 nucleotides: TGCAGTGCTAGAGATCCTAGGATGAACACTGAAGCTTTCTTT. Translation gives CSARDPRMNTEAFF.

This clonotype was counted only a few times. The V and J genes are TRBV5-1 and TRBJ2-1, with unresolved D. Trimming removed 0 bases from V and 8 bases from J, with 12 bases in between. This CDR3 has 14 residues. CDR1 is SGHRS and CDR2 is YFSETQ in the germline V gene. The CDR3 DNA follows: TGCGCCAGCAGCTTGGGTGATATGGTCGATGAGCAGTTCTTC. Translated: CASSLGDMVDEQFF.

J is TRBJ2-1 and V is TRBV7-2; D not resolved. The germline V gene encodes CDR1 SGHTA and CDR2 FQGNSA. With 1 base removed from V and 8 bases from J, the gap between germline ends came to 9 bases. The CDR3 is 13 amino acids. This CDR3 reads CASSLGTEYEQFF. The CDR3 DNA is TGTGCCAGCAGCTTAGGTACCGAGTATGAGCAGTTCTTC.

The chain couples TRBV29-1 to TRBJ1-1; D not resolved. The CDR3 runs 13 residues. Germline CDR1 is SQVTM and CDR2 is ANQGSEA. V lost 6 bases and J lost 1, with 12 bases in between. The CDR3 nucleotides read TGCAGCGTCGGGCCCGGGTCGAACACTGAAGCTTTCTTT. It specifies CSVGPGSNTEAFF.

This clonotype was seen a handful of times. The chain combines TRBV5-1 with TRBJ1-1; 8 nucleotides align to TRBD1. V was clipped by 0 bases and J by 6 bases; unmatched bases: 10. Germline loops: CDR1 SGHRS, CDR2 YFSETQ. The CDR3 has 16 residues. CDR3 amino acids: CASSLVAGGFLAEAFF. In DNA, the CDR3 is TGCGCCAGCAGCTTGGTCGCAGGGGGCTTTCTCGCTGAAGCTTTCTTT.

This clonotype was detected ten times or more. V gene TRBV12-3 or TRBV12-4 combines with J gene TRBJ1-5, with a tentative D call TRBD1 (5 bases). The CDR3 spans 13 residues. With 3 bases removed from V and 5 bases from J, the gap between germline ends came to 8 bases. In DNA, the CDR3 is TGTGCCAGCAGTTTGTCCAGGGATCAGCCCCAGCATTTT. As protein: CASSLSRDQPQHF.

A few counts support this clonotype. This rearrangement joins TRBV10-3 to TRBJ2-1, with D maybe TRBD2 (5 bases). The CDR3 is made up of 13 amino acids. V was pared by 5 bases and J by 6 bases, with 11 bases between. Germline CDR1 and CDR2: ENHRY and SYGVKD. The DNA of the CDR3 is TGTGCCATCAGTCCCCCTGGAGGCAATGAGCAGTTCTTC. Its protein product is CAISPPGGNEQFF.

V and J are TRBV7-2 and TRBJ2-7; 7 bases align to TRBD1. V dropped 7 bases and J dropped 4; count of bases not matched to a gene: 10. The CDR3 spans 14 residues. Looked up from germline, CDR1 is SGHTA and CDR2 is FQGNSA. In nucleotides, the CDR3 is TGTGCCAGCACCTTGACCAGGGGGTTTTACGAGCAGTACTTC. The encoded protein is CASTLTRGFYEQYF.

J is TRBJ2-7 and V is TRBV7-6; 10 bases fit TRBD2. The ends lost 5 bases at V and 0 bases at J; junction bases unmatched: 4. The CDR3 sequence is 15 residues long. Germline CDR1 is SGHVS and CDR2 is FNYEAQ. The CDR3 DNA sequence: TGTGCCAGCAGCCTGGGGACTAGCGCCTCCTACGAGCAGTACTTC. Encoded protein: CASSLGTSASYEQYF.

This clonotype was counted only a few times. This chain joins TRBV7-2 and TRBJ1-6; 9 bases line up with TRBD1. CDR3 length: 16 amino acids. J gave up 10 bases and V 5 bases, and 12 bases lay outside the gene matches. Germline loops: CDR1 SGHTA, CDR2 FQGNSA. In DNA form, the CDR3 reads TGTGCCAGCAGCCCTCTGGGACAGGGTATTTTATCACCCCTCCACTTT. This sequence encodes CASSPLGQGILSPLHF.

Only a few counts were recorded for this clonotype. The chain couples TRBV7-2 to TRBJ2-5; the match to TRBD2 covers 10 bases. Germline assignment: CDR1 SGHTA and CDR2 FQGNSA. V shed 5 bases, J shed 7 bases, and the junction held 16 bases outside the gene matches. The CDR3 totals 17 residues. The chain's CDR3 is CASSPQQASGRKGTQYF. CDR3 bases: TGTGCCAGCAGCCCTCAGCAGGCTAGCGGGAGAAAAGGGACCCAGTACTTC. Using reference TRBV7-2 and TRBJ2-5 for the parts outside the CDR3, the full variable domain is GAGVSQSPSNKVTEKGKDVELRCDPISGHTALYWYRQSLGQGLEFLIYFQGNSAPDKSGLPSDRFSAERTGGSVSTLTIQRTQQEDSAVYLCASSPQQASGRKGTQYFGPGTRLLVL.

This chain links TRBV12-3 or TRBV12-4 with TRBJ2-7, with 10 bases aligning to TRBD2. The CDR3 spans 14 residues. V dropped 6 bases and J dropped 5; count of bases not matched to a gene: 7. The CDR3 spells CASSLSSGGNEQYF. The DNA of the CDR3 is TGTGCCAGCAGCCTTTCTAGCGGGGGTAACGAGCAGTACTTC.

V gene TRBV5-1 combines with J gene TRBJ1-1; D perhaps matches TRBD1 (5 bases). Trimming took off 0 bases at V and 1 base at J, with 10 bases between the two ends. CDR1 and CDR2 (germline): SGHRS, YFSETQ. The CDR3 extends over 15 amino acids. The CDR3 nucleotides are TGCGCCAGCAGCTTGGTCGCAGGGACGAACACTGAAGCTTTCTTT. Its translation: CASSLVAGTNTEAFF.

This clonotype was observed a handful of times. The V call is TRBV9, the J call TRBJ1-4; D gene unclear. CDR3 length: 13 amino acids. The germline CDR1 and CDR2 sequences are SGDLS and YYNGEE. V lost 4 bases, J lost 8 bases, and 12 bases lay in between. The CDR3 nucleotides are TGTGCCAGCAGCCCGAGAGTTGGGGAAAAACTGTTTTTT. The encoded protein is CASSPRVGEKLFF.

This clonotype has just a few counts. CDR3 amino acids: CASRLGRSGQGLQETQYF. Here the CDR3 DNA reads TGTGCCAGCAGACTGGGACGGAGCGGCCAAGGGCTCCAAGAGACCCAGTACTTC. The J gene is TRBJ2-5, the V gene TRBV6-2 or TRBV6-3; D tentatively fits TRBD1 or TRBD2 (5 bases each). CDR1 is MNHEY, CDR2 SVGEGT, per germline. Trimming took 6 bases from V and 1 from J, leaving 24 bases between them. The CDR3 consists of 18 residues.